This is a list of T cell receptor beta chains from one sample in a study of OX40 agonist ivuxolimab in advanced cancers. Generated by immunoSEQ multiplex PCR, the TCRdb table keeps only in-frame clones and is missing some. The sample holds 80,000 or so clones, about 93% seen once. The sample consisted of CD4+ or CD8+ T cells sorted from blood, taken in a trial of the OX40 agonist ivuxolimab. These receptor sequences come from an adult with an advanced solid tumor such as melanoma, head and neck, liver or kidney cancer. The CDR3 runs from the conserved cysteine through the conserved F or W. The D gene is left open where the match is weak. For some rows the clone size is stated as once, few or many, or as a class when expanded; others skip it.

TRBV7-2,-,-,TRBJ1-1,TGTGCCAGCAGGCAGAGGCCCACTGAAGCTTTCTTT,CASRQRPTEAFF
TRBV7-9,-,-,TRBJ1-6,TGTGCCAGCAGCCGCCAACAGGCGAGTAATTCACCCCTCCACTTT,CASSRQQASNSPLHF
TRBV5-1,-,TRBD1,TRBJ2-2,TGCGCCAGCAGCTGGGACAGAGATCAGGGCGGGGAGCTGTTTTTT,CASSWDRDQGGELFF
TRBV28,once,TRBD1,TRBJ1-4,TGTGCCAGCAGCCAACACAGGGGGGATGGTGAAAAACTGTTTTTT,CASSQHRGDGEKLFF
TRBV10-3,-,TRBD2,TRBJ2-1,TGTGCCATCAGTGGGACTAGCGGGGGTTACAATGAGCAGTTCTTC,CAISGTSGGYNEQFF
TRBV2,-,TRBD1,TRBJ1-6,TGTGCCAGCAGCTTGATGACAGGGTCAAATTCACCCCTCCACTTT,CASSLMTGSNSPLHF
TRBV2,once,-,TRBJ2-5,TGTGCCAGCAGTCCAACTAGGCAAGAGACCCAGTACTTC,CASSPTRQETQYF
TRBV14,-,-,TRBJ1-2,TGTGCCAGCAGCCAAGGGATAAACTATGGCTACACCTTC,CASSQGINYGYTF
TRBV6-6,-,-,TRBJ1-5,TGTGCCAGCAGAACAGGGTTAGGACAGCCCCAGCATTTT,CASRTGLGQPQHF
TRBV28,-,TRBD1,TRBJ1-2,TGTGCCAGCGGACGGACAGGGGGCGCACGGGAGAACACCTTC,CASGRTGGARENTF
TRBV18,-,-,TRBJ1-3,TGTGCCAGCTCACCAGGCAGTGGAACCTCTGGAAACACCATATATTTT,CASSPGSGTSGNTIYF
TRBV6-5,-,-,TRBJ2-5,TGTGCCAGCAAGGGGGGCGAGACCCAGTACTTC,CASKGGETQYF
TRBV6-1,-,-,TRBJ2-2,TGTGCCAGCAGTGACCCGTACACCGGGGAGCTGTTTTTT,CASSDPYTGELFF
TRBV18,-,-,TRBJ1-5,TGTGCCAGCTCACAAGAATATAGCAATCAGCCCCAGCATTTT,CASSQEYSNQPQHF
TRBV9,-,-,TRBJ2-5,TGTGCCAGCAGCGCGGGACTTCAAGAGACCCAGTACTTC,CASSAGLQETQYF
TRBV6-5,-,-,TRBJ2-3,TGTGCCAGCAGTCAAGGTGGGGGAGATCGTACGCAGTATTTT,CASSQGGGDRTQYF
TRBV27,-,-,TRBJ2-5,TGTGCCAGCAGTCCAAAAACAAACCAGTACCAAGAGACCCAGTACTTC,CASSPKTNQYQETQYF
TRBV18,-,TRBD2,TRBJ2-3,TGTGCCAGTTCGACTAGCGGGAGGGCCGGGACAGATACGCAGTATTTT,CASSTSGRAGTDTQYF
TRBV5-1,-,TRBD2,TRBJ2-3,TGCGCCAGCAGCTTGGCTTCTAGCGGGGGGGAGACGCAGTATTTT,CASSLASSGGETQYF
TRBV30,-,-,TRBJ2-7,TGTGCCTGGAGCGGAGGTTCGGGGAAGGGCCACGAGCAGTACTTC,CAWSGGSGKGHEQYF